This T cell receptor beta chain was documented in a study of T cells after posttransplantation cyclophosphamide (dated by TCRdb to 2016 to 2018). In the study overall: Using TRB sequencing, the study followed how the T cell repertoire reconstituted after myeloablative bone marrow transplantation in which posttransplantation cyclophosphamide served as GVHD prophylaxis. Because TRA and TRB clonality correlated tightly in several samples, later TCR analyses were limited to TRB. Samples from 30 to 45 PTCy-treated patients and approximately 16 related bone marrow donors of those patients were subjected to antigen receptor sequencing. Up to 3 additional blood samples from 2 to 5.2 years after transplant were also TRB-sequenced in 3 patients, as was pretransplant blood from a handful of patients. Public TRB sequences were compared against a database of over 3,500 sequences linked to responses to pathogens, tumor antigens, self-antigens and alloantigens. TRB sequencing was performed on blood from all 34 PTCy patients with 1-year posttransplant specimens. The study at large found these results: Across roughly 45 patients, recipient CMV seropositivity and CMV reactivation were highly associated with TRB clonality; PTCy diversity was similar to CNI/methotrexate controls. Donor-recipient similarity was low at 1-2 months but rose over the first year, and later blood repertoires were often dominated by donor CD8+ memory clones. The TRB repertoires of T cells infiltrating skin or the GI tract showed only limited overlap with the TRB repertoires found in blood.

TRB sequencing was run on genomic DNA with either the immunoSEQ assay at survey resolution or the hsTCRB kit. Per the original workflow: Initial read processing used immunoSEQ software, and repertoire analyses used the LymphoSeq R package. Clonality was computed as 1 minus normalized Shannon entropy; Gini coefficient was also calculated for each TRB dataset. Phenotypes of unsorted samples were inferred by mapping TRB sequences from sorted subsets of the recipient or donor onto the same recipient's unsorted samples. TCRdb retrieved this table from immuneACCESS and kept in-frame rearrangements only. Not all clones are present; in checked studies, unresolved V genes account for under half, and no reason is known for the remainder. For V, J and clone size, that table is used; D and trimming come from the DNA. Here the sample has around 50,000 clones; roughly 92% occur a single time. The leading ten clones occupy roughly 2.9% of the sample.

Trimming leaves V shorter by 2 bases and J shorter by 7 bases, with the junction holding 3 bases beyond the gene matches. The CDR3 runs 15 residues from the cysteine to the phenylalanine. The read is trimmed to its CDR3 DNA, 45 bases read in frame from base 1. CDR1 and CDR2, per the germline V gene, are MNHEY and SVGAGI. Related bone marrow donors provided peripheral blood samples on the day of marrow donation. Mononuclear cells from peripheral blood and bone marrow were separated by Ficoll-Hypaque density centrifugation and then cryopreserved. This clone came up once. Its antigen remains unidentified. Within one base of it there is no much larger clone, and no base qualities were kept.

Sequenced sample: PBMCs. This chain joins TRBV6-5 to TRBJ1-6, and TRBD1 aligns with 9 junction nucleotides. The source of this sequence is a woman between 50 and 59 years old in good health and a related stem cell transplant donor. The DNA sequence is TGTGCCAGCAGTTACGGGACAGGGCAGAATTCACCCCTCCACTTT. It encodes CASSYGTGQNSPLHF.